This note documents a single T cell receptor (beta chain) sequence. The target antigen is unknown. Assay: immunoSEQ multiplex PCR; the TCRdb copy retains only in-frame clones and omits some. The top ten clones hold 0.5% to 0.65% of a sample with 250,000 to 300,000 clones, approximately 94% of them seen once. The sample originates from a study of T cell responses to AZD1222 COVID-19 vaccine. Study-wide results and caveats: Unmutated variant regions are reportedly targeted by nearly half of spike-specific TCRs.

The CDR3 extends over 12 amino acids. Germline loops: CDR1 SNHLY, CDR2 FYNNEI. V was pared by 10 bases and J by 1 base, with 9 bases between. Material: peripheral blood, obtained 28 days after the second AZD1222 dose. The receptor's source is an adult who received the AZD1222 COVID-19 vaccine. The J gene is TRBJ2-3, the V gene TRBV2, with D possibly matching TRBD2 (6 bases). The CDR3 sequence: CATGTGTDTQYF. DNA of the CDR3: TGTGCCACCGGGACTGGCACAGATACGCAGTATTTT.